This TCR beta chain derives from a study of Ad26.COV2.S vaccination and SARS-CoV-2 variants. This CDR3 is built from 15 residues. Germline values: CDR1 SGHRS, CDR2 YFSETQ. V lost 2 bases to trimming and J lost 7 bases; unmatched junction nucleotides: 3. Treatment here: some 20 received Ad26.COV2.S at low or high dose, single or two shots; about 5 received placebo; per-sample allocation not given. It was on day 63 after the first vaccine or placebo injection that samples were taken. Data came from immunoSEQ multiplex PCR; TCRdb stores just in-frame clones and leaves some out. Counted here are about 400,000 clones, roughly 80% occurring once; the ten biggest clones make up about 7.4%.

The TCR sequence derives from a person aged 18-60 years who received the Ad26.COV2.S COVID-19 vaccine or a placebo. This rearrangement joins TRBV5-1 to TRBJ2-1, with TRBD2 identical over 13 bases. Sequencing was performed on peripheral blood, taken in a trial of Ad26.COV2.S vaccine versus placebo. In nucleotides, the CDR3 is TGCGCCAGCAGCTTATGGACTAGCGGGAGAAATGAGCAGTTCTTC. Its protein is CASSLWTSGRNEQFF.